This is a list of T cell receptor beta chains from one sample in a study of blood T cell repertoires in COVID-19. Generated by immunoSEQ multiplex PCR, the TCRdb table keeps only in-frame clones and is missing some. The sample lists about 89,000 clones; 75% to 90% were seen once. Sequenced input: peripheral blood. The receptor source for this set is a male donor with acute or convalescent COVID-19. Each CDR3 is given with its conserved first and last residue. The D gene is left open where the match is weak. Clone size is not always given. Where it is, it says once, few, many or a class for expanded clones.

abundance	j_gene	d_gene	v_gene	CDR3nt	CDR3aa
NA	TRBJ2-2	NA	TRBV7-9	TGTGCCAGCAGCCCTACCTTGACAGCGAACACCGGGGAGCTGTTTTTT	CASSPTLTANTGELFF
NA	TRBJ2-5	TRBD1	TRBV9	TGTGCCAGCAGCGCCTCAGGGGGCCGGGAGACCCAGTACTTC	CASSASGGRETQYF
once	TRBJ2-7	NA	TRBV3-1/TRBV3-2	TGTGCCAGCAGCCAAGATCTGTTGAGCTCCTACGAGCAGTACTTC	CASSQDLLSSYEQYF
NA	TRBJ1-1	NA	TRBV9	TGTGCCAGCAGCGTAGGGGGGGACACTGAAGCTTTCTTT	CASSVGGDTEAFF
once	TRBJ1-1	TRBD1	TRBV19	TGTGCCAGTAGTGTCAGGGACAGGGAAGTAGCTGAAGCTTTCTTT	CASSVRDREVAEAFF
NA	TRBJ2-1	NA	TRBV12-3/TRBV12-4	TGTGCCAGCAGTCGGGAAAACAATGAGCAGTTCTTC	CASSRENNEQFF
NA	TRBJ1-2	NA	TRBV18	TGTGCCAGCTCACGCGGACAGTACGGCTACACCTTC	CASSRGQYGYTF
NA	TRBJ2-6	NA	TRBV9	TGTGCCAGCAGCGTTGGAGGGGCGACCGGGGCCAACGTCCTGACTTTC	CASSVGGATGANVLTF
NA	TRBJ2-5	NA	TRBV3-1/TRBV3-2	TGTGCCAGCAGCCATAGACAAGAGACCCAGTACTTC	CASSHRQETQYF
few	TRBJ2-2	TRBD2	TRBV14	TGTGCCAGCAGCACCCGACTAGCGGGGGACGGCGGGGAGCTGTTTTTT	CASSTRLAGDGGELFF
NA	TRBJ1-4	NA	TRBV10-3	TGTGCCATCGTTCGGGGGCGGGGGCCCCGTAATGAAAAACTGTTTTTT	CAIVRGRGPRNEKLFF
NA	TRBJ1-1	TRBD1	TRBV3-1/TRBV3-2	TGTGCCAGCAGCCACCCCGACAGGGGCCCTGAAGCTTTCTTT	CASSHPDRGPEAFF
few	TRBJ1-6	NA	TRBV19	TGTGCCAGTACCCGTTCCAGCTCCTATAATTCACCCCTCCACTTT	CASTRSSSYNSPLHF
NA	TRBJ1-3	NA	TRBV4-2	TGTGCCAGCAACCCGGGAGGGTACTCTGGAAACACCATATATTTT	CASNPGGYSGNTIYF
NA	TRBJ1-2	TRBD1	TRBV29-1	TGCAGCCACTCCCCCGGGGGGACAGGGGATGGCTACACCTTC	CSHSPGGTGDGYTF
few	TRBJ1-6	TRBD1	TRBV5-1	TGCGCCAGCAGCTCCTGGACAGGGGGTCGGTCACCCCTCCACTTT	CASSSWTGGRSPLHF
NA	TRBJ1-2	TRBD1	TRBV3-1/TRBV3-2	TGTGCCCGCAGCCTGGGGGGGGGACAGGGCGACTATGGCTACACCTTC	CARSLGGGQGDYGYTF
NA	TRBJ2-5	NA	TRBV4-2	TGTGCCAGCAGCCAAGATGGGACACAAGAGACCCAGTACTTC	CASSQDGTQETQYF
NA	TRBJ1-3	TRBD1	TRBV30	TGTGCCGGGGACAGGGTCTCTGGAAACACCATATATTTT	CAGDRVSGNTIYF
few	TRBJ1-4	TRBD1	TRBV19	TGTGCCAGTAGTATCGGACAGGGTTGGGATGAAAAACTGTTTTTT	CASSIGQGWDEKLFF
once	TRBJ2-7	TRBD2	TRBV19	TGTGCCAGTAGTCAGATGGGAGGGGACGAGCAGTACTTC	CASSQMGGDEQYF
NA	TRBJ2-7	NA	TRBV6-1	TGTGCCAGCAGTGAACTTCAAACACGGGGCGAGCAGTACTTC	CASSELQTRGEQYF
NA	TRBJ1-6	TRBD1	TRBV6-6	TGTGCCAGCAGTAGGGACAGGATTAATTCACCCCTCCACTTT	CASSRDRINSPLHF
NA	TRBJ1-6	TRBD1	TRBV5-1	TGCGCCAGCAGCTTGTCCGACAGGGGGCTGGATTCACCCCTCCACTTT	CASSLSDRGLDSPLHF
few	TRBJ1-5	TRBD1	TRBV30	TGTGCCTGTACACCTCGACAGGGCGTTGGCAATCAGCCCCAGCATTTT	CACTPRQGVGNQPQHF
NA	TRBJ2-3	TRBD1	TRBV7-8	TGTGCCAGCAGCTTAGTTACCCTGGGACAGGGGCCAGATACGCAGTATTTT	CASSLVTLGQGPDTQYF
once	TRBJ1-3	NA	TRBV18	TGTGCCAGCTCACCGCGGACAGTCGAGGGAAACACCATATATTTT	CASSPRTVEGNTIYF
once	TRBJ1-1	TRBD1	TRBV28	TGTGCCAGCAGTTTTCCAGGGGGCAAGGGTGAAGCTTTCTTT	CASSFPGGKGEAFF
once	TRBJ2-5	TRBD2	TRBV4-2	TGTGCCAGCAGCCAAGCTAGTGCTAGCGGGGCAGGGGGGACCCAGTACTTC	CASSQASASGAGGTQYF
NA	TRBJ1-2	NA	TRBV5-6	TGTGCCAGCAGCTTGACCGGGATCTATGGCTACACCTTC	CASSLTGIYGYTF
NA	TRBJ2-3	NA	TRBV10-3	TGTGCCATCAGGACCCTCGGAGTTGATACGCAGTATTTT	CAIRTLGVDTQYF
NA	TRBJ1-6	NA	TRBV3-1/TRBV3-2	TGTGGCTCAGGGCGCTCCTATAATTCACCCCTCCACTTT	CGSGRSYNSPLHF
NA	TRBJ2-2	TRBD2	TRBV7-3	TGTGCCAGCAGCTTATCCGGACTAGCGGGGACCGGGGAGCTGTTTTTT	CASSLSGLAGTGELFF
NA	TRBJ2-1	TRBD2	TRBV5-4	TGTGCCAGCAGCCTGGGACTAGCGGGGGGGCCCAATGAGCAGTTCTTC	CASSLGLAGGPNEQFF
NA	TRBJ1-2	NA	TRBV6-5	TGTGCCAGCAGTTACGGGCAGGGTAAAGGCTACACCTTC	CASSYGQGKGYTF
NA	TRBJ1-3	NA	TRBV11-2	TGTGCCAGCAGCTTAAAAGGCCAGGCCTCTGGAAACACCATATATTTT	CASSLKGQASGNTIYF
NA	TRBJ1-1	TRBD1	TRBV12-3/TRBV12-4	TGTGCCAGCAGCGCCGGGACAGGGGGCGCTTTCTTT	CASSAGTGGAFF
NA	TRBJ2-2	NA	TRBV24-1	TGTGCCACCAGTGCCTATCGGGGGGCCAACACCGGGGAGCTGTTTTTT	CATSAYRGANTGELFF
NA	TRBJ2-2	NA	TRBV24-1	TGTGCCACCAGTGCCCCGGGACTGCAAGGCACCGGGGAGCTGTTTTTT	CATSAPGLQGTGELFF
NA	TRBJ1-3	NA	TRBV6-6	TGTGCCAGCTCCCCGGGGGTAGTATCTGGAAACACCATATATTTT	CASSPGVVSGNTIYF
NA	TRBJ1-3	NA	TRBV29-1	TGCAGCGTTGCGCGTCAGGCTGGAAACACCATATATTTT	CSVARQAGNTIYF
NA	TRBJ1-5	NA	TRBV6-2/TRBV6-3	TGTGCCAGCAGTACGACAGGCTGGGGCAATCAGCCCCAGCATTTT	CASSTTGWGNQPQHF
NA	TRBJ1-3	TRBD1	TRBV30	TGTGCCTGGAGTCCTGACAGGGGCTCTGGAAACACCATATATTTT	CAWSPDRGSGNTIYF
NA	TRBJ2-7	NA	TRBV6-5	TGTGCCAGCAGTTATGTGGGGGGCGAGCAGTACTTC	CASSYVGGEQYF
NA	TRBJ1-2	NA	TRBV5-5	TGTGCCAGCAGCTTTAATACTAACTATGGCTACACCTTC	CASSFNTNYGYTF
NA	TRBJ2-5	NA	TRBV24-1	TGTGCCACCAGTGATTTGAGGCAGGGCCTAAACGAGACCCAGTACTTC	CATSDLRQGLNETQYF
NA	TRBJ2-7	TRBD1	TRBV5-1	TGCGCCAGCAGCCCACCGGGACAGGGCTCCTACGAGCAGTACTTC	CASSPPGQGSYEQYF
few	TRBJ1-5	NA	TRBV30	TGTGCCTGGAGTGCCCAAAGCAATCAGCCCCAGCATTTT	CAWSAQSNQPQHF
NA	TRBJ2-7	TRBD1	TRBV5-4	TGTGCCAGCAGTCGGACAGGGAATTCCTACGAGCAGTACTTC	CASSRTGNSYEQYF
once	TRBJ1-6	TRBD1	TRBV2	TGTGCCAGCAGTGTAACAGGGGATTCACCCCTCCACTTT	CASSVTGDSPLHF
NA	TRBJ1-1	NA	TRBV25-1	TGTGCCAGCAGTGAATATTTGGGGAGGCGGCTAATGAACACTGAAGCTTTCTTT	CASSEYLGRRLMNTEAFF
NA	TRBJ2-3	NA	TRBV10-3	TGTGCCATCAGTGAGGGCACCGGGTGGGCAGATACGCAGTATTTT	CAISEGTGWADTQYF
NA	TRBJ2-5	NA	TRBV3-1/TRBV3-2	TGTGCCAGCAGCCCCAATCAGGGTCCAGAGACCCAGTACTTC	CASSPNQGPETQYF
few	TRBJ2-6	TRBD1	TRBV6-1	TGTGCCAGCAGTGAGATGGGGACAGGGGTAGCTTCTGGGGCCAACGTCCTGACTTTC	CASSEMGTGVASGANVLTF
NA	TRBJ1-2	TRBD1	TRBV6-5	TGTGCCAGCAAAAAAGGGACAGGGGATCTTGGTGGCTACACCTTC	CASKKGTGDLGGYTF
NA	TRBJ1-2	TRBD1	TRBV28	TGTGCCAGCAGTTTCCCGGAGGGGGCCGGCTATGGCTACACCTTC	CASSFPEGAGYGYTF
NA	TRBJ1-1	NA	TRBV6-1	TGTGCCAGCAGTGAAGACTCCGTGGGCGGGGCAGCTTTCTTT	CASSEDSVGGAAFF
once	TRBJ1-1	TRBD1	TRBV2	TGTGCCAGCAGGGGCACAGGGGTCGCCACTGAAGCTTTCTTT	CASRGTGVATEAFF
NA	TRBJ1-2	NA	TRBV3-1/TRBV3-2	TGTGCCAGCAGCCAAAGGGCCCAGGGCTATGGCTACACCTTC	CASSQRAQGYGYTF